These 2 T cell receptor beta chains were sequenced from one sample in a study of PD-L1 blockade in urothelial cancer. Produced via immunoSEQ multiplex PCR; TCRdb's table is partial and in-frame only. The profile covers 35,000 to 50,000 clones, with roughly 86% appearing a single time and roughly 2.6% taken by the ten largest. The sequences come from PBMCs, collected around atezolizumab (anti-PD-L1) treatment. All receptors come from a man between 70 and 80 years old with urothelial cancer.

This rearrangement joins TRBV7-6 to TRBJ2-1, with D hard to call. The CDR3 consists of 17 residues. Between the trimmed V and J ends, which lost 5 bases and 2 bases, there was a span of 19 bases. The germline V gene has CDR1 SGHVS and CDR2 FNYEAQ. The CDR3 protein is CASSLEGLASAYNEQFF. CDR3 nucleotide sequence: TGTGCCAGCAGCCTAGAAGGTTTAGCCTCTGCCTACAATGAGCAGTTCTTC.

The rearrangement joins TRBV7-3 to TRBJ2-1; 8 positions match TRBD2. The CDR3 covers 20 residues. V shed 5 bases and J 1 base; nucleotides not matched to a gene: 19. Per germline, CDR1 SGHTA and CDR2 FQGTGA. The CDR3 region is CASSLDRGGLAGKSYNEQFF. In DNA form, the CDR3 reads TGTGCCAGCAGCCTCGATAGGGGGGGGTTAGCGGGGAAGTCCTACAATGAGCAGTTCTTC.